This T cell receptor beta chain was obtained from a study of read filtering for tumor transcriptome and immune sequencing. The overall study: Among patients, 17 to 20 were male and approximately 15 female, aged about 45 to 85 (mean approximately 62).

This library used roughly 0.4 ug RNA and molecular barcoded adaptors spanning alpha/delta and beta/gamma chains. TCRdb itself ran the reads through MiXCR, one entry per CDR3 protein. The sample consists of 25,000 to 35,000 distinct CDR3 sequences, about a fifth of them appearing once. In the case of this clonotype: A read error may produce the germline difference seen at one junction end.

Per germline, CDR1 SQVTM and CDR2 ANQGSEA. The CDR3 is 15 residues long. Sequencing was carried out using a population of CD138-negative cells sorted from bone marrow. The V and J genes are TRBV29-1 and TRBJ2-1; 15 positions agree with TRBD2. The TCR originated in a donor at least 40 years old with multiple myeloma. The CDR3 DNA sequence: TGCAGCGTCCAAGGACTAGCGGGAGGGGACAATGAGCGGTCCTTC. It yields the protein CSVQGLAGGDNERSF.